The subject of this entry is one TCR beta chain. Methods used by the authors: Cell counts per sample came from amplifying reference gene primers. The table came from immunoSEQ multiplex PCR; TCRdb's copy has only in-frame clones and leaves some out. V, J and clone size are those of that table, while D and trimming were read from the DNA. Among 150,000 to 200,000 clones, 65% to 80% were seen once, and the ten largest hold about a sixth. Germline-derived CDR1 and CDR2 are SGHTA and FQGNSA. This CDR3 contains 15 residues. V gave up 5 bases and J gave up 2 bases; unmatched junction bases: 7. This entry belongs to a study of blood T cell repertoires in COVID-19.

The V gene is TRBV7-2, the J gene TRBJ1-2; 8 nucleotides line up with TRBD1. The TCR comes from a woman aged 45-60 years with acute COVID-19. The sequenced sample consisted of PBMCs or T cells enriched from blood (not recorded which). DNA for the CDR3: TGTGCCAGCAGCAAGGACAGGGTCGGCAACTATGGCTACACCTTC. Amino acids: CASSKDRVGNYGYTF. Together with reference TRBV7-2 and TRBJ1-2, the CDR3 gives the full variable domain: GAGVSQSPSNKVTEKGKDVELRCDPISGHTALYWYRQSLGQGLEFLIYFQGNSAPDKSGLPSDRFSAERTGGSVSTLTIQRTQQEDSAVYLCASSKDRVGNYGYTFGSGTRLTVV.